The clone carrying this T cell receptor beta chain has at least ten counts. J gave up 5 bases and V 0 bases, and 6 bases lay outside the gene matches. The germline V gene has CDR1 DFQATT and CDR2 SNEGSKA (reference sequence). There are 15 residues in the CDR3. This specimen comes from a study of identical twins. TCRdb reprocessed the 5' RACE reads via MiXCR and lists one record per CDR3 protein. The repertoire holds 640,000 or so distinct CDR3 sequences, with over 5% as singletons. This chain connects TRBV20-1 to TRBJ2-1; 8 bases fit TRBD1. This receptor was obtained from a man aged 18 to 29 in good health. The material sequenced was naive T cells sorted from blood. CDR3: CSARDGQGAHNEQFF. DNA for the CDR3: TGCAGTGCTAGAGATGGGCAGGGGGCTCACAATGAGCAGTTCTTC.